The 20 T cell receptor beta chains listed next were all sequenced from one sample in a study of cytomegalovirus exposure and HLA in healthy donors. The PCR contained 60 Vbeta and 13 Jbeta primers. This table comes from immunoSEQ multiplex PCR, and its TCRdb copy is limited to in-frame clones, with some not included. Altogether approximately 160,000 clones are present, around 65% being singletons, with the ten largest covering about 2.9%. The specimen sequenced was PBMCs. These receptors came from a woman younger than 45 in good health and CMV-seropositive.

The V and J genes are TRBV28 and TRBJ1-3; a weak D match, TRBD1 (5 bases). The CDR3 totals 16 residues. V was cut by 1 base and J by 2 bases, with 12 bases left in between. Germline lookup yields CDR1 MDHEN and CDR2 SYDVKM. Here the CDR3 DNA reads TGTGCCAGCAGTTTATATCAGGGCGTCGCTGGAAACACCATATATTTT. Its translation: CASSLYQGVAGNTIYF.

The CDR3 here is CASSARAYNEQFF. Written as DNA, the CDR3 is TGCGCCAGCTCAGCGCGAGCTTACAATGAGCAGTTCTTC. The V and J genes are TRBV10-1 and TRBJ2-1, with D hard to call. Germline loops: CDR1 WNHNN, CDR2 SYGVQD (reference sequence). The V end was cut by 8 bases, the J end by 4 bases, with 12 bases between. This CDR3 has 13 residues.

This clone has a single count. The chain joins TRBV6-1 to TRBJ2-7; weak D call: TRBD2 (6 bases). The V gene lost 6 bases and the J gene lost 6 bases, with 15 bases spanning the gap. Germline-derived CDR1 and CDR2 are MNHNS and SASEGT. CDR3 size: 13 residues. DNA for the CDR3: TGTGCCAGCAGCCCCGGGGGTTGGGTCGAGCAGTACTTC. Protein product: CASSPGGWVEQYF.

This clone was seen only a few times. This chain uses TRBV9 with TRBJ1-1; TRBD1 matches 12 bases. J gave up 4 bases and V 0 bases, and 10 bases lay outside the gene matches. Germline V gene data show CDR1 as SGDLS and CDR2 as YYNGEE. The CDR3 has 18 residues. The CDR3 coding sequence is TGTGCCAGCAGCGTAGCCCCTGCGGGACAGGGGGCGGGCACTGAAGCTTTCTTT. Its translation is CASSVAPAGQGAGTEAFF.

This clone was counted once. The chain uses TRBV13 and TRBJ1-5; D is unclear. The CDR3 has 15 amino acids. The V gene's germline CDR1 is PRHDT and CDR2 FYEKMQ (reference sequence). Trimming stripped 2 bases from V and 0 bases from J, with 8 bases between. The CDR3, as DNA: TGTGCCAGCAGCTTAACACCGAATAGCAATCAGCCCCAGCATTTT. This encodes CASSLTPNSNQPQHF. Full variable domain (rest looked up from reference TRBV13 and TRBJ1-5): AAGVIQSPRHLIKEKRETATLKCYPIPRHDTVYWYQQGPGQDPQFLISFYEKMQSDKGSIPDRFSAQQFSDYHSELNMSSLELGDSALYFCASSLTPNSNQPQHFGDGTRLSIL.

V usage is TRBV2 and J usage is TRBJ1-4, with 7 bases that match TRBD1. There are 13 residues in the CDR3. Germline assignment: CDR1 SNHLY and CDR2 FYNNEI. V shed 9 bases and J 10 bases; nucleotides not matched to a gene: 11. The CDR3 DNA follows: TGTGCCAGTACCGGGACAGTAATAGGAAAACTGTTTTTT. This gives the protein CASTGTVIGKLFF.

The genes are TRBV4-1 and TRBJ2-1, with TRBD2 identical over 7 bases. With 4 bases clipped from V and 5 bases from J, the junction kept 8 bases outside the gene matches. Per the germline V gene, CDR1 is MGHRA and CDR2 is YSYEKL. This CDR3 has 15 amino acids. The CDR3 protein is CASSLKRDGNNEQFF. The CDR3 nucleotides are TGCGCCAGCAGCCTTAAGCGGGATGGAAACAATGAGCAGTTCTTC.

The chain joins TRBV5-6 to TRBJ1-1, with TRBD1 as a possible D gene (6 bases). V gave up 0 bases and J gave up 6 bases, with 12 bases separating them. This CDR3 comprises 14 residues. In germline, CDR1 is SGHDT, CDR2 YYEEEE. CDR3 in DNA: TGTGCCAGCAGCTTGGTCAGGGGACCCCCTGAAGCTTTCTTT. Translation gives CASSLVRGPPEAFF.

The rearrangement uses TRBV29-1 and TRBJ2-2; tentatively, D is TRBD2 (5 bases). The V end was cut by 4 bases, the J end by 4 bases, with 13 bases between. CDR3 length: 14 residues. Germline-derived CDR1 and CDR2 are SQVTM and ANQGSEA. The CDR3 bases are TGCAGCGTTGGATTGAGAGGGATCACCGGGGAGCTGTTTTTT. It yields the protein CSVGLRGITGELFF.

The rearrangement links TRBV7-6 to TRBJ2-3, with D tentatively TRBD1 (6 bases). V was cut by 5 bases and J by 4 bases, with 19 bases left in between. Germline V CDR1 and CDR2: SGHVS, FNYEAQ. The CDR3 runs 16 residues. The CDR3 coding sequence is TGTGCCAGCAGCCCCACTGGGGGCTTTACTGCAGATACGCAGTATTTT. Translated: CASSPTGGFTADTQYF.

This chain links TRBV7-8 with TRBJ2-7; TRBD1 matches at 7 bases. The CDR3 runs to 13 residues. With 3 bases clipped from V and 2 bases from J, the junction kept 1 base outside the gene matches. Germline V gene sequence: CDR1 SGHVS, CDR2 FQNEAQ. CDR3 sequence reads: CASSLGQPYEQYF. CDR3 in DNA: TGTGCCAGCAGCTTGGGACAGCCCTACGAGCAGTACTTC.

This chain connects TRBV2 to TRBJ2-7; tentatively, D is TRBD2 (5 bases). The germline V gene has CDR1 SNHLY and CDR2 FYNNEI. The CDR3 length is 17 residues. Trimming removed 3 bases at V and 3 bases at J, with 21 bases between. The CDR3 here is CASSEKTAYGLRYEQYF. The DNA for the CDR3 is TGTGCCAGCAGTGAGAAAACGGCCTACGGACTTCGCTACGAGCAGTACTTC. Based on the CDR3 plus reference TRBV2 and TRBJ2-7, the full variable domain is EPEVTQTPSHQVTQMGQEVILRCVPISNHLYFYWYRQILGQKVEFLVSFYNNEISEKSEIFDDQFSVERPDGSNFTLKIRSTKLEDSAMYFCASSEKTAYGLRYEQYFGPGTRLTVT.

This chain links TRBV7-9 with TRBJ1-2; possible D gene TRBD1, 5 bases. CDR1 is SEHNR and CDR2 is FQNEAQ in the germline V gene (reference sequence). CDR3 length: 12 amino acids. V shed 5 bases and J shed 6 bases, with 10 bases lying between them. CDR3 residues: CASSPGTDGYTF. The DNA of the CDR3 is TGTGCCAGCAGCCCCGGGACTGATGGCTACACCTTC.

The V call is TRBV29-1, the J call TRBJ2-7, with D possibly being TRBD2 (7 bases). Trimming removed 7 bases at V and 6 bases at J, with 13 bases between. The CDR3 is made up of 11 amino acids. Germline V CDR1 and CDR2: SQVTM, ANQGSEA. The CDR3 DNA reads TGCAGCGCTTCAAGGGGGGGCGAGCAGTACTTC. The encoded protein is CSASRGGEQYF.

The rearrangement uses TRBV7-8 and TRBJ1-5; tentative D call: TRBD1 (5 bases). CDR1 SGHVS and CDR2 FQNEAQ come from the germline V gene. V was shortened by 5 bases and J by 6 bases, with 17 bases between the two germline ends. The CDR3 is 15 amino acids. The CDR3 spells CASSLGDLVGQPQHF. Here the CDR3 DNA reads TGTGCCAGCAGCCTAGGGGACTTGGTAGGTCAGCCCCAGCATTTT.

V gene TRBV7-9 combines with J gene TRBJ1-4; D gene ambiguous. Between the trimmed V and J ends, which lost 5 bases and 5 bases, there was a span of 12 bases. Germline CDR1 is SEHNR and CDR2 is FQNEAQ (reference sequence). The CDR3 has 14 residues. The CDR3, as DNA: TGTGCCAGCAGCCCGCGGTCGGAAAATGAAAAACTGTTTTTT. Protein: CASSPRSENEKLFF.

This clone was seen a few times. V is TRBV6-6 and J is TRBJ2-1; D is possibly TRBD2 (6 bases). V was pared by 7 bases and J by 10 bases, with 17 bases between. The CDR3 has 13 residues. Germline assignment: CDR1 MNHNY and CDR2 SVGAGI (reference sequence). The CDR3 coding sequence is TGTGCCAGCATCCACACGGCGGGGAGGGAGCAGTTCTTC. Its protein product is CASIHTAGREQFF.

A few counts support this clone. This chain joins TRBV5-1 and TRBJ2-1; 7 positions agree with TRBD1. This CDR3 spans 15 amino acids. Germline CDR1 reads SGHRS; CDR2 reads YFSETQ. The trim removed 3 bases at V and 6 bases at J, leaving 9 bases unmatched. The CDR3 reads CASSSLGTVGNEQFF. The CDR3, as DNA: TGCGCCAGCAGCTCTCTAGGGACAGTTGGCAATGAGCAGTTCTTC.

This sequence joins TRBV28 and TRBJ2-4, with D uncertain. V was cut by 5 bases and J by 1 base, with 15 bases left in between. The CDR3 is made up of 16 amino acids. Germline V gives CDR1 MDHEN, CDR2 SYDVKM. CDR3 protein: CASSLDVSPAKNIQYF. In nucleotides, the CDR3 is TGTGCCAGCAGTCTCGATGTTAGCCCCGCCAAAAACATTCAGTACTTC.

The CDR3 region is CASSLVPAGREGYTF. In DNA form, the CDR3 reads TGTGCCAGCAGCTTAGTTCCCGCCGGGAGGGAGGGCTACACCTTC. The gene calls are TRBV7-6 and TRBJ1-2, with no clear D. The CDR3 is 15 residues long. Germline-derived CDR1 and CDR2 are SGHVS and FNYEAQ. Trimming cost V 1 base and J 8 bases, with 17 bases left between them.